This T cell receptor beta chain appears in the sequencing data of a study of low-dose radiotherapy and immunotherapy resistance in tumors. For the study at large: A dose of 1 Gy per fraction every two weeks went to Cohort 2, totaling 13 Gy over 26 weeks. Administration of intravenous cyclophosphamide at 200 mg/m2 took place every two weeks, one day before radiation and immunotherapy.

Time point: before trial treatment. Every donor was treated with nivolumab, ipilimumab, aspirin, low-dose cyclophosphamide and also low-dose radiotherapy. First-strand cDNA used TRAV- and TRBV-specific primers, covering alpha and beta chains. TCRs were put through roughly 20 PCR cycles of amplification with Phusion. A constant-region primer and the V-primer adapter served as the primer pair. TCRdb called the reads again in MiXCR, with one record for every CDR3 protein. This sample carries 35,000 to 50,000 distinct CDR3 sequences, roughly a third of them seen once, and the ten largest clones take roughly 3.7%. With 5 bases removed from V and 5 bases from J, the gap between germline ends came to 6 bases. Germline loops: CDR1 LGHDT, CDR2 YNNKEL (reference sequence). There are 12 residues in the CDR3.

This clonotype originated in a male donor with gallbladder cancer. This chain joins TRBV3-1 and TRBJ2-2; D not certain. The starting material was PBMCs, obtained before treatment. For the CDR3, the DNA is TGTGCCAGCAGCGTCAGGACCGGGGAGCTGTTTTTT. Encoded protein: CASSVRTGELFF. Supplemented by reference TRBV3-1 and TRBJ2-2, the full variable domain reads DTAVSQTPKYLVTQMGNDKSIKCEQNLGHDTMYWYKQDSKKFLKIMFSYNNKELIINETVPNRFSPKSPDKAHLNLHINSLELGDSAVYFCASSVRTGELFFGEGSRLTVL.